This TCR beta chain was sequenced for a study of blood T cell repertoires in COVID-19 (dated by TCRdb to the early 2020s). Regarding the research as a whole: Samples from collaborators originated in the United States, Italy and Spain and spanned both the acute and convalescent phases of COVID-19. The prospective study material was composed of cDNA or gDNA derived from T cells, B-cell-depleted T cells, or PBMCs. Deeply sampled blood TCRbeta repertoires from subjects exposed to, actively infected with, or recovered from COVID-19 were included in the dataset. The repertoires were released in a freely available public database meant as a resource for research on the immune response to SARS-CoV-2. The samples were drawn from two sources: the first 160 participants of the ongoing ImmuneRACE study, and some 1,300 subjects contributed by 6 global collaborators. A de-identified subject ID, COVID-19 status, age in years and sex were almost always included in the sample metadata. Where available, HLA class I and class II types were obtained from metadata supplied by the sample provider rather than from assay-based typing. Overall study results and their limits: How much clinical and demographic metadata was included differed by source and by participant, and the metadata was provided uncurated.

The collaborating institutions used their own protocols to collect whole blood in K2EDTA tubes. Collaborator samples were shipped for TCRbeta analysis as frozen whole blood, isolated PBMCs, or DNA extracted from either sample type. In the case of this clone: Its antigen remains unidentified. No clone much larger than this one lies a single base away; base qualities are absent.

The cysteine opens and the phenylalanine closes a CDR3 of 15 amino acids. Of the read, only the CDR3 DNA is kept; its 45 bases are in frame from base 1. From a lookup of the germline V gene, CDR1 and CDR2 are KGHSH and LQKENI. Trimming takes 0 bases from V and 2 bases from J, and the germline ends sit 10 bases apart. TCRbeta CDR3 regions were amplified from genomic DNA using the immunoSEQ Assay, a bias-controlled multiplex PCR. The paper's data handling went like this. The number of nucleated cells in each sample was estimated by amplification of reference gene primers within the assay. To quantify the absolute abundance of each unique TCRbeta CDR3 rearrangement, sequence reads were collapsed and filtered. For each sample, productive Simpson clonality was calculated by taking the square root of Simpson's diversity index across productive rearrangements. Imported from immuneACCESS, the table was reduced by TCRdb to in-frame sequences with V and J called. These copies leave out some clones; in studies compared against another copy, an unresolved V gene accounts for under half, and the cause of the remainder is not known. V, J and clone size derive from that table, while D and trimming were established from the DNA sequence. The sample includes roughly 120,000 clones, with 85% to 90% observed a single time. 0.88% of the sample is taken by the ten largest.

The source material was peripheral blood. The rearranged chain carries TRBV18 and TRBJ1-1, with the identity of the D gene unclear. This TCR derives from a woman aged 50 to 60 with active or convalescent COVID-19. The sequence in DNA is TGTGCCAGCTCACCACCGGTCAGAATAAACACTGAAGCTTTCTTT. It is translated as CASSPPVRINTEAFF.